This TCR beta chain was obtained from a study of T-cell memory formation after mild COVID-19. Each CDR3 protein gets one entry after TCRdb re-called the 5' RACE reads with MiXCR. The table has about 290,000 distinct CDR3 sequences, 15% to 20% seen once. CDR1 and CDR2 (germline): SGHNT, YYREEE (reference sequence). The CDR3 consists of 13 residues. Trimming took off 5 bases at V and 4 bases at J, with 12 bases between the two ends. This clonotype originated in a man aged 18 to 30 who had mild COVID-19 (a few samples of this study predate the infection). Cell type and time point are not known. Sequencing was done on a sample of PBMCs or a T cell subset sorted from them (not recorded which). The chain combines TRBV5-4 with TRBJ1-1; D uncertain. The CDR3 spells CASRSGTGTEAFF. CDR3 nucleotide sequence: TGTGCCAGCAGGAGCGGTACGGGCACTGAAGCTTTCTTT. The whole variable domain, filled in from reference TRBV5-4 and TRBJ1-1, reads ETGVTQSPTHLIKTRGQQVTLRCSSQSGHNTVSWYQQALGQGPQFIFQYYREEENGRGNFPPRFSGLQFPNYSSELNVNALELDDSALYLCASRSGTGTEAFFGQGTRLTVV.